The rows below give T cell receptor beta chains drawn from one sample of a study of shared clonotypes between healthy human individuals. TCRdb's copy holds only in-frame clones and misses some; the assay was immunoSEQ multiplex PCR. The data hold 450,000 or so clones, with approximately 80% observed a single time. The specimen was PBMCs. The source is a woman between 40 and 50 years old in good health. Some clones in this sample may be carry-over from other donors' samples. The CDR3 runs from the conserved cysteine through the conserved F or W. D genes are given only for firm matches. Rows may omit the clone size; those that give it use once, few, many or a size class.

few	TRBV18	TRBD1	TRBJ1-3	TGTGCCAGCTCACCACCTTTGGGACAGTACTCTGGAAACACCATATATTTT	CASSPPLGQYSGNTIYF
once	TRBV28	TRBD1	TRBJ1-3	TGTGCCAGCAGTAGACAGGGGACTCTCGCTGGAAACACCATATATTTT	CASSRQGTLAGNTIYF
-	TRBV19	-	TRBJ2-4	TGTGCCAGTAGTTACGACAGTGAGAAAAACATTCAGTACTTC	CASSYDSEKNIQYF
-	TRBV4-2	-	TRBJ2-1	TGTGCCAGCAGCCCCCGACAGGAGCCCAATGAGCAGTTCTTC	CASSPRQEPNEQFF
-	TRBV6-1	-	TRBJ2-7	TGTGCCAGCAGTTGGGGACGGGTATACGAGCAGTACTTC	CASSWGRVYEQYF
-	TRBV5-5	-	TRBJ2-7	TGTGCCAGCAGCTTTGGTACTAAAACCTCCTACGAGCAGTACTTC	CASSFGTKTSYEQYF
-	TRBV5-4	TRBD2	TRBJ2-3	TGTGCCAGCAGCCAGGGACTATCTCGTACAGATACGCAGTATTTT	CASSQGLSRTDTQYF
-	TRBV28	TRBD1	TRBJ1-5	TGTGCCAGCAGTCCTCATACAGGGGGCAATCAGCCCCAGCATTTT	CASSPHTGGNQPQHF
-	TRBV4-1	TRBD1	TRBJ2-1	TGCGCCAGCAGACGACCGGGACAGGGGAGTGAGCAGTTCTTC	CASRRPGQGSEQFF
-	TRBV5-3	-	TRBJ2-1	TGTGCCAGCACGTTCAATGAGCAGTTCTTC	CASTFNEQFF
-	TRBV21-1	-	TRBJ2-1	TGTGCCAGCAGGGACTACTCCTACAATGAGCAGTTCTTC	CASRDYSYNEQFF
-	TRBV7-8	TRBD2	TRBJ2-2	TGTGCCAGCAGCTCCCTAGCGGGAAGGAGGGCCGGGGAGCTGTTTTTT	CASSSLAGRRAGELFF
-	TRBV6-5	-	TRBJ1-1	TGTGCCAGCAGCCGTGCGGGGGGCGGGGGTGAAGCTTTCTTT	CASSRAGGGGEAFF
-	TRBV5-1	-	TRBJ1-1	TGCGCCAGCAGCGTCATTCAAGGGGGAACTGAAGCTTTCTTT	CASSVIQGGTEAFF
many	TRBV7-2	TRBD1	TRBJ1-5	TGTGCCAGCAGCTCTGGACAGGCTGGCAATCAGCCCCAGCATTTT	CASSSGQAGNQPQHF
many	TRBV5-4	-	TRBJ2-5	TGTGCCAGCAGCCCGTACGCGTCTTGGTACTTC	CASSPYASWYF
-	TRBV30	TRBD1	TRBJ1-1	TGTGCCTGGAGTGTATCAGGGGGTAGCACTGAAGCTTTCTTT	CAWSVSGGSTEAFF
-	TRBV7-8	-	TRBJ1-1	TGTGCCAGCAGCCCGGGGGGGACTGAAGCTTTCTTT	CASSPGGTEAFF
-	TRBV28	-	TRBJ1-4	TGTGCCAGCAGTTCGGCGGGGGCGGAGGAAAAACTGTTTTTT	CASSSAGAEEKLFF
-	TRBV7-2	TRBD2	TRBJ2-5	TGTGCCAGCAGAACCGGACTAGCGGGAGAGCGAGAGACCCAGTACTTC	CASRTGLAGERETQYF
-	TRBV5-1	-	TRBJ1-4	TGCGCCAGCAGCTTGGGTCTACAGGAGAAACTGTTTTTT	CASSLGLQEKLFF
-	TRBV15	-	TRBJ1-1	TGTGCCACCAGCCGGGCCCTCGGAGTTACTGAAGCTTTCTTT	CATSRALGVTEAFF
many	TRBV10-3	-	TRBJ1-1	TGTGCCATCAGACGGGGCAGCACTGAAGCTTTCTTT	CAIRRGSTEAFF
many	TRBV10-3	-	TRBJ1-1	TGTGCCACCCTAGGGCAGGGAATGAACACTGAAGCTTTCTTT	CATLGQGMNTEAFF